These 9 T cell receptor beta chains were sequenced from one sample in a study of cytotoxic CD8 clonotypes in ibrutinib-treated CLL. The method was immunoSEQ multiplex PCR; TCRdb's version includes in-frame clones alone and lacks a portion of them. The profile shows around 53,000 clones, approximately 54% of them singletons. The specimen comprised PBMCs, sampled at disease progression, from a patient treated with ibrutinib. The receptors originated from a human donor with chronic lymphocytic leukemia.

This chain connects TRBV7-2 to TRBJ2-2, with D unresolved. The germline V and J ends were trimmed by 1 base and 3 bases, with 9 bases remaining between them. Germline V CDR1 and CDR2: SGHTA, FQGNSA. The CDR3 runs 15 residues. CDR3 coding DNA: TGTGCCAGCAGCTTAGTGGGCCGGGACACCGGGGAGCTGTTTTTT. Protein: CASSLVGRDTGELFF.

In this sample, this clone turned up a few times. The chain links TRBV4-1 to TRBJ2-7; 12 bases are a match to TRBD2. V was pared by 2 bases and J by 0 bases, with 8 bases of the junction left unmatched. This CDR3 region has 18 residues. Germline CDR1 reads MGHRA; CDR2 reads YSYEKL. CDR3 protein: CASSQRLAGAPSSYEQYF. CDR3 DNA: TGCGCCAGCAGCCAAAGACTAGCGGGAGCCCCCAGCTCCTACGAGCAGTACTTC.

This chain joins TRBV4-2 and TRBJ2-1, with a possible D match to TRBD1 (6 bases). Per germline, CDR1 LGHNA and CDR2 YNFKEQ. Trimming took 1 base from V and 8 from J, leaving 15 bases between them. The CDR3 is 15 amino acids. The CDR3, as DNA: TGTGCCAGCAGCCAAGGGGGGCAGGGTTGGGATGAGCAGTTCTTC. Its protein product is CASSQGGQGWDEQFF.

This clone was seen a few times. The genes are TRBV30 and TRBJ2-7, with unresolved D. The CDR3 is 12 residues long. CDR1 is GTSNPN, CDR2 SVGIG, per germline (reference sequence). V lost 5 bases and J 0 bases, leaving 8 bases between the germline ends. The DNA for the CDR3 is TGTGCCTGGCAACGGAGCTCCTACGAGCAGTACTTC. Translation gives CAWQRSSYEQYF. The full variable domain, completed using reference TRBV30 and TRBJ2-7, is SQTIHQWPATLVQPVGSPLSLECTVEGTSNPNLYWYRQAAGRGLQLLFYSVGIGQISSEVPQNLSASRPQDRQFILSSKKLLLSDSGFYLCAWQRSSYEQYFGPGTRLTVT.

The chain joins TRBV30 to TRBJ2-3; 8 bases are shared with TRBD2. V lost 2 bases to trimming and J lost 3 bases; unmatched junction nucleotides: 7. From germline, CDR1 is GTSNPN and CDR2 SVGIG (reference sequence). The CDR3 loop spans 15 amino acids. The CDR3 nucleotides are TGTGCCTGGAGTCCCGGGGGGGCCCGAACAGATACGCAGTATTTT. Translated: CAWSPGGARTDTQYF.

This clone has more than one count but fewer than ten. V and J are TRBV7-9 and TRBJ1-4; D gene uncertain. This CDR3 has 14 residues. Deletions cut 4 bases from V and 3 bases from J, with 9 bases between. Germline values: CDR1 SEHNR, CDR2 FQNEAQ (reference sequence). CDR3 loop: CASSYIGPNEKLFF. In DNA form, the CDR3 reads TGTGCCAGCAGCTATATCGGGCCTAATGAAAAACTGTTTTTT.

This clone was found a few times. The V gene is TRBV11-2, the J gene TRBJ1-3; D is uncertain. The germline CDR1 and CDR2 sequences are SGHAT and FQNNGV. There are 15 residues in the CDR3. The ends were cut back, 3 bases at V and 2 bases at J, with 11 bases in the middle. Here the CDR3 DNA reads TGTGCCAGCAGCTTTCCCGGTTCACCTGGAAACACCATATATTTT. Protein product: CASSFPGSPGNTIYF.

This chain uses TRBV6-6 with TRBJ2-1; D is unclear. The germline V gene has CDR1 MNHNY and CDR2 SVGAGI (reference sequence). The CDR3 extends over 14 amino acids. Trimming cost V 5 bases and J 6 bases, with 14 bases left between them. CDR3 amino acids: CASSPHERGNEQFF. CDR3 coding DNA: TGTGCCAGCAGTCCCCACGAGAGAGGCAATGAGCAGTTCTTC.

This clone was seen more than once but under ten times. The chain has TRBV28 and TRBJ1-2; D gene unclear. Germline V lookup: CDR1 MDHEN, CDR2 SYDVKM. There are 13 residues in the CDR3. Trimming took off 2 bases at V and 4 bases at J, with 8 bases between the two ends. CDR3 coding DNA: TGTGCCAGCAGTTTAGAGGTTATCTATGGCTACACCTTC. This gives the protein CASSLEVIYGYTF.